This T cell receptor (beta chain) emerged from a study of OX40 agonist ivuxolimab in advanced cancers. Study as a whole: Patients received ivuxolimab, an agonistic anti-OX40 (CD134) antibody.

Notes on this clone: Its antigen is not identified.

The CDR3 extends over 16 amino acids. Germline CDR1 reads MGHRA; CDR2 reads YSYEKL. The J segment lost 4 bases and the V segment lost 4 bases, leaving 13 bases of the junction unmatched. Findings of the study overall: CD4+ T cells averaged fewer expanded clones than CD8+ T cells. Researchers did not determine the expanded peripheral T cells' antigen specificity.

The table came from immunoSEQ multiplex PCR; TCRdb's copy has only in-frame clones and leaves some out. The profile shows 50,000 to 70,000 clones, about 86% of them singletons. The chain couples TRBV4-1 to TRBJ2-7, with 7 bases identical to TRBD2. The sequenced sample was CD4+ or CD8+ T cells sorted from blood, obtained in a trial of the OX40 agonist ivuxolimab. This sequence originates from an adult with an advanced solid tumor such as melanoma, head and neck, liver or kidney cancer. The CDR3 DNA follows: TGCGCCAGCAGCCCTCCTAGCGGACAAGCTAGATACGAGCAGTACTTC. Its translation is CASSPPSGQARYEQYF.